The rows below give T cell receptor beta chains drawn from one sample of a study of cytomegalovirus exposure and HLA in healthy donors. Some clones are missing from TCRdb's copy, which holds only in-frame ones; the method was immunoSEQ multiplex PCR. Of 71,000 or so clones in the sample, approximately 95% were seen once. Material: PBMCs. These receptors came from a woman between 18 and 29 years old in good health and CMV-seronegative. Both conserved end residues are part of each CDR3. D genes are given only for firm matches. Clone size is stated in some rows and not others, as once, few, many or a class when expanded.

V	J	size	D	DNA	CDR3
TRBV11-3	TRBJ2-3	NA	TRBD1	TGTGCCAGCAGCTCGCCGGGACAGGGGATTCCAGATACGCAGTATTTT	CASSSPGQGIPDTQYF
TRBV4-3	TRBJ1-4	once	NA	TGCGCCAGCAGCCAAGATCTAGGGGTCCGGGATGAAAAACTGTTTTTT	CASSQDLGVRDEKLFF
TRBV30	TRBJ1-5	NA	NA	TGTGCCTGGAGTGTATCTTCCTTCAGGGGAGATCAGCCCCAGCATTTT	CAWSVSSFRGDQPQHF
TRBV10-3	TRBJ1-4	NA	NA	TGTGCCGCCAAGGGGCCAGGGTATAATGAAAAACTGTTTTTT	CAAKGPGYNEKLFF
TRBV4-2	TRBJ2-3	NA	TRBD2	TGTGCCAGCAGCCAAGCGGGACTAGCGGGGGGGGTAGATACGCAGTATTTT	CASSQAGLAGGVDTQYF
TRBV7-9	TRBJ1-1	NA	TRBD1	TGTGCCAGCAGCGTATTCCGGGACAGAGCCTCGGGCACTGAAGCTTTCTTT	CASSVFRDRASGTEAFF
TRBV27	TRBJ2-7	NA	TRBD2	TGTGCCAGCAGTTCCCCGGGACTAGCGGGCCCCGAGCAGTACTTC	CASSSPGLAGPEQYF
TRBV7-2	TRBJ2-3	NA	NA	TGTGCCAGCAGCTTGGGGGGAACTTTTACAGATACGCAGTATTTT	CASSLGGTFTDTQYF
TRBV11-1	TRBJ1-2	once	NA	TGTGCCAGCAGCTTGCAGGGACTCGACTATGGCTACACCTTC	CASSLQGLDYGYTF
TRBV28	TRBJ2-1	NA	TRBD1	TGTGCCAGCAGTTTCTATGGACAGGGCTCCTACAATGAGCAGTTCTTC	CASSFYGQGSYNEQFF
TRBV19	TRBJ1-2	NA	TRBD1	TGTGCCAGTAGTTTCGCCCGGACAGGGGCTGCCTATGGCTACACCTTC	CASSFARTGAAYGYTF
TRBV7-9	TRBJ1-1	NA	NA	TGTGCCAGCAGCTTAGGAGGTTCTCCCGGCACTGAAGCTTTCTTT	CASSLGGSPGTEAFF
TRBV6-1	TRBJ2-1	few	NA	TGTGCCAGCAGTGAAGTGTTGGGAGAAGACAATGAGCAGTTCTTC	CASSEVLGEDNEQFF
TRBV4-1	TRBJ1-1	NA	NA	TGCGCCAGCAGCCAGCGTTCCCGACAGATGGGAAATGAAGCTTTCTTT	CASSQRSRQMGNEAFF
TRBV30	TRBJ1-5	NA	NA	TGTGCCTGGAGCCCGGGGAATCAGCCCCAGCATTTT	CAWSPGNQPQHF
TRBV19	TRBJ1-1	NA	NA	TGTGCCAGTAGTGCACCTCATCGGGGAAACACTGAAGCTTTCTTT	CASSAPHRGNTEAFF
TRBV25-1	TRBJ1-6	NA	NA	TGTGCCAGCAGTGATCTGGGGCAAGGCGCGTATAATTCACCCCTCCACTTT	CASSDLGQGAYNSPLHF
TRBV29-1	TRBJ2-7	once	TRBD1	TGCAGCGCTCGGACAGGGGGCTCCTACGAGCAGTACTTC	CSARTGGSYEQYF
TRBV19	TRBJ1-2	NA	NA	TGTGCCAGTAGTTCAGGGGCCCATTCAATATATGGCTACACCTTC	CASSSGAHSIYGYTF
TRBV23-1	TRBJ2-7	few	NA	TGCGCCAGCAGTCATCCCCTTCCCTACGAGCAGTACTTC	CASSHPLPYEQYF
TRBV7-2	TRBJ2-1	NA	TRBD2	TGTGCCAGCAGCTTAGGACTAGCGGGGAACAATGAGCAGTTCTTC	CASSLGLAGNNEQFF
TRBV6-5	TRBJ2-7	NA	TRBD1	TGTGCCAGCAGTTCGGGAGTCGGACAGGGTACGAGGCAGTACTTC	CASSSGVGQGTRQYF
TRBV30	TRBJ2-3	once	TRBD2	TGTGCCTGGAGAGAGGGACTAGCGGTGGATACGCAGTATTTT	CAWREGLAVDTQYF
TRBV5-1	TRBJ2-7	NA	TRBD2	TGCGCCAGCAGCTTGGGCAGACTAGCGGGCACATACGAGCAGTACTTC	CASSLGRLAGTYEQYF
TRBV14	TRBJ2-1	NA	TRBD2	TGTGCCAGCAGCCGTTGGACTAGCGGGGGGAGCTCCTACAATGAGCAGTTCTTC	CASSRWTSGGSSYNEQFF
TRBV10-3	TRBJ2-1	NA	NA	TGTGCCATCAGTGAGTACAGTAGCTCCTACAATGAGCAGTTCTTC	CAISEYSSSYNEQFF
TRBV2	TRBJ1-6	NA	NA	TGTGCCAGCAGGATTGAGGCGAATAATTCACCCCTCCACTTT	CASRIEANNSPLHF
TRBV7-9	TRBJ1-3	NA	NA	TGTGCCAGCAGCTGGGCGGGCTCCGGAAACACCATATATTTT	CASSWAGSGNTIYF
TRBV29-1	TRBJ2-2	NA	NA	TGCAGCGTAGTGGACAGTAACACCGGGGAGCTGTTTTTT	CSVVDSNTGELFF
TRBV19	TRBJ2-7	NA	TRBD2	TGTGCCAGTAGTGAGACTAGCGGGGGATCCTACGAGCAGTACTTC	CASSETSGGSYEQYF
TRBV5-6	TRBJ1-4	NA	NA	TGTGCCAGCAGCAACAGGGAAAAACTGTTTTTT	CASSNREKLFF
TRBV19	TRBJ2-1	NA	TRBD2	TGTGCCAGTAGTACCTGGACTAGCGGGAGCTACAATGAGCAGTTCTTC	CASSTWTSGSYNEQFF
TRBV28	TRBJ2-7	NA	TRBD1	TGTGCCAGCAGTACTGCCGGGACAGGGCTCGGCGAGCAGTACTTC	CASSTAGTGLGEQYF
TRBV28	TRBJ2-7	NA	NA	TGTGCCAGCTATCCCAAGGAACAGGGTTACTCCTACGAGCAGTACTTC	CASYPKEQGYSYEQYF
TRBV5-5	TRBJ2-7	NA	TRBD1	TGTGCCAGCAGCCCGGAACAGGGGATGACCTACGAGCAGTACTTC	CASSPEQGMTYEQYF
TRBV11-2	TRBJ1-2	NA	NA	TGTGCCAGCAGCTTAACAAATTCTAACTATGGCTACACCTTC	CASSLTNSNYGYTF
TRBV6-1	TRBJ2-2	NA	TRBD2	TGTGCCAGCAGTGGGCTAGCGGGAGGCACCGGGGAGCTGTTTTTT	CASSGLAGGTGELFF
TRBV5-6	TRBJ1-6	medium-sized	TRBD1	TGTGCCAGCAGTTCACAGGGGGCCAGGCATTCACCCCTCCACTTT	CASSSQGARHSPLHF
TRBV6-5	TRBJ1-2	NA	TRBD1	TGTGCCAGCAGTTACTCTCGCTCCTGGGACAGGGATGGCTACACCTTC	CASSYSRSWDRDGYTF
TRBV6-1	TRBJ2-7	NA	TRBD1	TGTGCCAGCGAGGACAGGGTTACCTACGAGCAGTACTTC	CASEDRVTYEQYF
TRBV27	TRBJ2-7	NA	NA	TGTGCCAGCAGTTTATTTGTAGGGGGTCGCGAGCAGTACTTC	CASSLFVGGREQYF
TRBV5-6	TRBJ1-1	NA	NA	TGTGCCAGCAGCTTGGTGGATGGGAGAACCACTGAAGCTTTCTTT	CASSLVDGRTTEAFF
TRBV9	TRBJ2-7	NA	TRBD2	TGTGCCAGCAGCAAAACGGGACTAGCGGACTACGAGCAGTACTTC	CASSKTGLADYEQYF
TRBV5-1	TRBJ1-2	once	NA	TGCGCCAGCAGCTTAACAGCTAACTATGGCTACACCTTC	CASSLTANYGYTF
TRBV30	TRBJ1-2	NA	NA	TGTGCCTGGAGTGTCAGAGGCGGGGGCTACACCTTC	CAWSVRGGGYTF
TRBV6-6	TRBJ1-1	NA	NA	TGTGCCAGCAGTTACTCAGCAGGGATGAACACTGAAGCTTTCTTT	CASSYSAGMNTEAFF
TRBV19	TRBJ1-1	NA	TRBD1	TGTGCCAGTAGTCCCGCAGGGGGACCAACAGAAGCTTTCTTT	CASSPAGGPTEAFF
TRBV4-2	TRBJ1-5	NA	TRBD1	TGTGCCAGCAGCCAGGGGACAGCTAGCAATCAGCCCCAGCATTTT	CASSQGTASNQPQHF
TRBV7-2	TRBJ2-7	NA	NA	TGTGCCAGCAGCTTAGTAACAGGCAGCGACGAGCAGTACTTC	CASSLVTGSDEQYF
TRBV6-7	TRBJ1-2	NA	NA	TGTGCCAGCAGCCCGAGAGTCTGCACCTTC	CASSPRVCTF
TRBV14	TRBJ1-1	NA	NA	TGTGCCAGCACCAGGGGAAACACTGAAGCTTTCTTT	CASTRGNTEAFF
TRBV10-2	TRBJ1-1	NA	NA	TGCGCCAGCAGGGAGACAGGGAACACTGAAGCTTTCTTT	CASRETGNTEAFF